This TCR beta chain was identified in a study of Graves' ophthalmopathy and Graves' hyperthyroidism. Those donors who had ophthalmopathy presented with moderate-to-severe activity, a CAS of ≥3, a NOSPECS of ≥4 and a duration under 3 months. PBMCs originated in 8.5 to 10 ml of fresh peripheral blood. Germline assignment: CDR1 SNHLY and CDR2 FYNNEI. After removal of 5 bases from V and 3 bases from J, the junction contained 9 bases not matched to a gene. The CDR3 has 16 amino acids. This clonotype was picked up one time. Its antigen is unidentified. Findings and caveats of the study: A majority of expanded thyroid clonotypes exceeding 0.001 frequency were likewise present in blood.

Amplified material comprised TCR beta CDR3 regions derived from RNA transcripts. HTBI-primed first-round RT-PCR preceded second-round multiplex PCR. TCRdb re-analysed the multiplex PCR reads in MiXCR, keeping a single row per CDR3 protein. The sample records about 740,000 distinct CDR3 sequences, around 40% being singletons. The clonotype was recovered from an adult man with Graves' ophthalmopathy. The specimen sequenced was peripheral blood. The rearrangement links TRBV2 to TRBJ2-2; 7 nucleotides line up with TRBD1. The CDR3 DNA reads TGTGCCAGCAGTAAAAACAGGGGACAAGACACCGGGGAGCTGTTTTTT. Protein sequence: CASSKNRGQDTGELFF.